This passage covers 9 T cell receptor beta chains from one sample sequenced in a study of cytotoxic CD8 clonotypes in ibrutinib-treated CLL. The table came from immunoSEQ multiplex PCR; TCRdb's copy has only in-frame clones and leaves some out. The sample includes more than 200,000 clones, about 75% of them seen just once. The sample here was PBMCs, taken after 12 months of ibrutinib treatment. These receptors were obtained from a human donor with chronic lymphocytic leukemia.

The chain uses TRBV7-2 and TRBJ1-2, with D perhaps TRBD1 (5 bases). V was trimmed by 1 base and J by 4 bases, leaving 10 bases between them. Per germline, CDR1 SGHTA and CDR2 FQGNSA. The CDR3 is 14 residues long. CDR3 in amino acids: CASSLDRGFYGYTF. The CDR3 DNA is TGTGCCAGCAGCTTAGACCGGGGGTTCTATGGCTACACCTTC.

The rearrangement joins TRBV30 to TRBJ1-1, with TRBD1 identical over 9 bases. Germline V lookup: CDR1 GTSNPN, CDR2 SVGIG (reference sequence). V trimming: 4 bases; J trimming: 1 base; junction bases outside the gene matches: 7. The CDR3 sequence is 15 residues long. This CDR3 is CAWKFRGQGNTEAFF. In DNA, the CDR3 is TGTGCCTGGAAGTTTAGGGGACAGGGGAACACTGAAGCTTTCTTT.

J is TRBJ1-3 and V is TRBV29-1; D unresolved. Germline CDR1 and CDR2: SQVTM and ANQGSEA. The CDR3 contains 14 residues. V dropped 6 bases and J dropped 2 bases, with 14 bases sitting between them. CDR3 sequence reads: CSVQYIGPGNTIYF. CDR3 bases: TGCAGCGTCCAGTATATCGGGCCTGGAAACACCATATATTTT.

The rearrangement links TRBV9 to TRBJ2-2; D might be TRBD1 or TRBD2, each matching 5 bases. V gave up 0 bases and J gave up 1 base, with 10 bases separating them. Germline V lookup: CDR1 SGDLS, CDR2 YYNGEE. The CDR3 spans 16 residues. The CDR3 is CASSVAHGGNTGELFF. The CDR3 region has the DNA TGTGCCAGCAGCGTAGCTCATGGGGGGAACACCGGGGAGCTGTTTTTT.

DNA for the CDR3: TGTGCCAGCAGCCAAAGCCAGGCCACCGGGGCCAACGTCCTGACTTTC. It is translated as CASSQSQATGANVLTF. The V and J genes are TRBV4-2 and TRBJ2-6; no firm D call. Germline V lookup: CDR1 LGHNA, CDR2 YNFKEQ. Trimming took 2 bases from V and 4 from J, leaving 12 bases between them. The CDR3 runs to 16 residues.

A few counts support this clone. The rearrangement joins TRBV28 to TRBJ1-2; a weak D match, TRBD1 (6 bases). The V end was cut by 6 bases, the J end by 4 bases, with 6 bases between. The CDR3 is 11 amino acids. Per germline, CDR1 MDHEN and CDR2 SYDVKM. CDR3 in amino acids: CASRTGYGYTF. The CDR3 DNA is TGTGCCAGCAGGACAGGCTATGGCTACACCTTC.

The J gene is TRBJ1-6, the V gene TRBV4-2, with D possibly being TRBD1 (5 bases). CDR1 LGHNA and CDR2 YNFKEQ come from the germline V gene. Trimming removed 4 bases at V and 9 bases at J, with 16 bases between. This CDR3 contains 15 residues. The CDR3 spells CASSLGVEGLSPLHF. DNA of the CDR3: TGTGCCAGCAGCCTGGGGGTCGAGGGCCTTTCACCCCTCCACTTT.

The gene calls are TRBV4-1 and TRBJ1-4; 10 bases fit TRBD1. Germline trimming cut 4 bases from V and 5 bases from J; bases unmatched to any gene: 4. There are 15 residues in the CDR3. Germline V gives CDR1 MGHRA, CDR2 YSYEKL. CDR3 in DNA: TGCGCCAGCAGCCTACGGGACAGGGGAAATGAAAAACTGTTTTTT. It yields the protein CASSLRDRGNEKLFF.

The chain combines TRBV10-3 with TRBJ1-2, with a tentative D call TRBD1 (5 bases). V shed 0 bases and J shed 0 bases, with 8 bases lying between them. CDR3 length: 15 residues. Germline V gene sequence: CDR1 ENHRY, CDR2 SYGVKD. CDR3 sequence (DNA): TGTGCCATCAGTGAGTCACAGGCAGCTAACTATGGCTACACCTTC. This encodes CAISESQAANYGYTF.